This passage covers 3 T cell receptor beta chains from one sample sequenced in a study of T cell changes during pregnancy in multiple sclerosis. The data were produced by immunoSEQ multiplex PCR, yet TCRdb's version contains in-frame clones alone and is incomplete. The table lists 70,000 to 95,000 clones, 93% of them singletons, with more than 2% in the top ten. The sequencing used peripheral blood, collected in the second trimester of pregnancy. These receptors came from a female donor with multiple sclerosis, enrolled in a pregnancy study.

The chain employs TRBV2 and TRBJ1-5; 9 positions agree with TRBD1. V lost 4 bases to trimming and J lost 0 bases; unmatched junction nucleotides: 7. The CDR3 has 17 residues. CDR1 is SNHLY, CDR2 FYNNEI, per germline. For the CDR3, the DNA is TGTGCCAGCAGTGCGGGACAGGGACTTTATAGCAATCAGCCCCAGCATTTT. Translation: CASSAGQGLYSNQPQHF.

The chain recombines TRBV10-3 with TRBJ1-2, with 9 bases matching TRBD1. Germline V gene sequence: CDR1 ENHRY, CDR2 SYGVKD. Trimming at V came to 5 bases and at J to 2 bases, leaving 6 bases not matched to a gene. The CDR3 sequence is 15 residues long. The CDR3 nucleotides read TGTGCCATCAGTACAGAGGACAGGGGCAACTATGGCTACACCTTC. It encodes CAISTEDRGNYGYTF.

The chain joins TRBV19 to TRBJ2-6, with D tentatively TRBD2 (5 bases). The CDR3 is 16 residues long. CDR1 and CDR2 (germline): LNHDA, SQIVND (reference sequence). V shed 6 bases and J shed 2 bases, with 14 bases lying between them. The CDR3 spells CASRGVPGTGANVLTF. The CDR3 DNA sequence: TGTGCCAGTAGAGGAGTACCCGGGACTGGGGCCAACGTCCTGACTTTC.